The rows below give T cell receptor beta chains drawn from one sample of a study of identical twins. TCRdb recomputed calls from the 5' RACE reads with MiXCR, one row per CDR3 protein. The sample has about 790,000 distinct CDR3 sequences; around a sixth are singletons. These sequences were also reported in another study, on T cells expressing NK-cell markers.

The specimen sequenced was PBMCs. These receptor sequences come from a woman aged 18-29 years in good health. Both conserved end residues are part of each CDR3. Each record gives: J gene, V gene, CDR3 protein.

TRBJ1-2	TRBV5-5	CASSLYRSHYGYTF
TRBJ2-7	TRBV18	CASSPGLAGVDEQYF
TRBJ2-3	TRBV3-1	CASGARARSTDTQYF
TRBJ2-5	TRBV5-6	CASSVLGTQYF
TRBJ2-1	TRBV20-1	CSASGTSGGADEQFF
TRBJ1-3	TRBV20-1	CSATERSGNTIYF
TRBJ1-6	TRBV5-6	CASSGWGMGGSPLHF
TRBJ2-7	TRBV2	CASMEKRENDEQYF
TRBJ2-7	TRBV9	CASSITSVPYEQYF
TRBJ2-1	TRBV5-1	CASSLAVAGGPNEQFF
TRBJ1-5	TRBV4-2	CASSQGLLGNQPQHF
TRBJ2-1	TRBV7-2	CASSLEWRGTQEQFF
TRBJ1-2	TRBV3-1	CASSQGGVAYGYTF
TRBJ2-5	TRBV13	CASSSRTSGRTETQYF
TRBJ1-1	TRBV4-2	CASSQEMLTEAFF
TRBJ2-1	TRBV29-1	CSGSGQGSLQFF
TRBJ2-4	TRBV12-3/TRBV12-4	CASSWGGAKNIQYF
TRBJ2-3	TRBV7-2	CASSLGDADTQYF
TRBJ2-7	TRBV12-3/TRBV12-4	CASSPNSGGAFYEQYF
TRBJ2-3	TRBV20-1	CSAPLLWQGGTDTQYF
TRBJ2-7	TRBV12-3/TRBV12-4	CASSSGTSYAEQYF
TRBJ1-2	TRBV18	CASSPHPEGGLGYTF
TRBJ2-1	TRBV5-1	CASRPSGVPEQFF